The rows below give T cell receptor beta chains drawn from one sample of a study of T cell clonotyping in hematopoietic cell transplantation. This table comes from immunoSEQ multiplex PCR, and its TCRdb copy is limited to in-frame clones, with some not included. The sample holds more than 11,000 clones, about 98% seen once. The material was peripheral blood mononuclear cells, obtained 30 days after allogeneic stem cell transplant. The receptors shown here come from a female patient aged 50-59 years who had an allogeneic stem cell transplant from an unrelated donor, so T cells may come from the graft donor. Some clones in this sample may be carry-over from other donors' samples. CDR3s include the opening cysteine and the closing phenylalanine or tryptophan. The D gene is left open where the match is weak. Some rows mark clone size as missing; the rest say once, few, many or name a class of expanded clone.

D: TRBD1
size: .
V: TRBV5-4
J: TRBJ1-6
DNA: TGTGCCAGCAGCGGGACAGGGCTTAATTCACCCCTCCACTTT
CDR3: CASSGTGLNSPLHF

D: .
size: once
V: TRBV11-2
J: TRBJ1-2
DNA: TGTGCCAGCAGCCCCCGGGGGGGCAGGGGAGAAGCTAACTATGGCTACACCTTC
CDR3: CASSPRGGRGEANYGYTF

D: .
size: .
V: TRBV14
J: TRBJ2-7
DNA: TGTGCCAGCAGCCAAGATCCGACTAGACGCGAGCAGTACTTC
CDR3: CASSQDPTRREQYF

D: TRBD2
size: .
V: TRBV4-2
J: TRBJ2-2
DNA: TGTGCCAGCAGCCTCCCGGGACTAGCGACCCCCGGGGAGCTGTTTTTT
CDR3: CASSLPGLATPGELFF

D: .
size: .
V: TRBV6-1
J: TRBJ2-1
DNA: TGTGCCAGCAGTGACAAGTCCTACAATGAGCAGTTCTTC
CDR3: CASSDKSYNEQFF

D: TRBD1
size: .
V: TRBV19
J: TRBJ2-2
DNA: TGTGCCAGTAGATCGACGGGACAGGGTGACTATAGGGAGCTGTTTTTT
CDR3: CASRSTGQGDYRELFF

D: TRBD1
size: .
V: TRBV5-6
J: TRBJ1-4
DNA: TGTGCCAGCAGCCTCGGGACAGGGGTCAGAGAAAAACTGTTTTTT
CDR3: CASSLGTGVREKLFF

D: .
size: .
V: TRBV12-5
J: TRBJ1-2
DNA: TGTGCTAGTGGTTCGACCGCCGTCTACACCTTC
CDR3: CASGSTAVYTF

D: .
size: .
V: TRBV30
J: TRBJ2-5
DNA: TGTGCCTGGATCGTGGCCGAGACCCAGTACTTC
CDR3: CAWIVAETQYF

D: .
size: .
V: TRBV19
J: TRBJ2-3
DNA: TGTGCCAGTAGTATATACCTCCGGGGCACAGATACGCAGTATTTT
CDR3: CASSIYLRGTDTQYF

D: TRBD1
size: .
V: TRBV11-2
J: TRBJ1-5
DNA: TGTGCCAGCAGCTTACAGGGGGAGCAGCCCCAGCATTTT
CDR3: CASSLQGEQPQHF

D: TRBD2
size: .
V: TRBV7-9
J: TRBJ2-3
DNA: TGTGCCAGCAGCTCCAGGGTAGCGGGGGTCCCCAGCACAGATACGCAGTATTTT
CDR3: CASSSRVAGVPSTDTQYF

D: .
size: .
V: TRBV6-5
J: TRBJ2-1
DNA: TGTGCCAGCAGTAGGATGGCTAGTTCCCACAATGAGCAGTTCTTC
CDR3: CASSRMASSHNEQFF

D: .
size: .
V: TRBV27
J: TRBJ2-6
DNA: TGTGCCAGCATTGGGGGCTCGCCTGATGGGGCCAACGTCCTGACTTTC
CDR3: CASIGGSPDGANVLTF

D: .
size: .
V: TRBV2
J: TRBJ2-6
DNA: TGTGCCAGCAGTGAAATGCAGCCTGGGGCCAACGTCCTGACTTTC
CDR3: CASSEMQPGANVLTF

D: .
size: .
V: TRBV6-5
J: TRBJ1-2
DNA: TGTGCCAGCAGTTACTCCCGGGGTACTCCTAACTATGGCTACACCTTC
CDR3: CASSYSRGTPNYGYTF

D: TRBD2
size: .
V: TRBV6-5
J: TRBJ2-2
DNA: TGTGCCAGCAGTTATCCGGGGGGGCGGTCCGGGGAGCTGTTTTTT
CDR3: CASSYPGGRSGELFF

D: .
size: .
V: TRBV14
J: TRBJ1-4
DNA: TGTGCCAGCAGCCAAGTCAACGAAAAACTGTTTTTT
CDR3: CASSQVNEKLFF

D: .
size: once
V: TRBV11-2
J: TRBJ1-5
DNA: TGTGCCAGCAGCTTAAGCGGGGGCAATCAGCCCCAGCATTTT
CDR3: CASSLSGGNQPQHF

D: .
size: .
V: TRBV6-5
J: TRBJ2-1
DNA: TGTGCCAGCAGTTACACCCCGGGGGATAATGAGCAGTTCTTC
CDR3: CASSYTPGDNEQFF

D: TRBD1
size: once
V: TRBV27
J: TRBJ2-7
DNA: TGTGCCAGCAGCGCCGGGACAGGTAACTACGAGCAGTACTTC
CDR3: CASSAGTGNYEQYF

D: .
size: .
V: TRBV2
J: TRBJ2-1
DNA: TGTGCCAGCTTGGCGGCAGGGAAGTTCTTC
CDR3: CASLAAGKFF

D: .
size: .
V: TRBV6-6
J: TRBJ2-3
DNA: TGTGCCAGCAGTTTAGGGAATCCCACAGATACGCAGTATTTT
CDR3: CASSLGNPTDTQYF

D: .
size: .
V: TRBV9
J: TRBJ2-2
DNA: TGTGCCAGCAGCGCCCAACCTCAGGGGAGTGGCACCGGGGAGCTGTTTTTT
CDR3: CASSAQPQGSGTGELFF

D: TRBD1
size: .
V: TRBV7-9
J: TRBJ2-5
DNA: TGTGCCAGCAGCGGACAGGGTCGACAAGAGACCCAGTACTTC
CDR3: CASSGQGRQETQYF